These T cell receptor beta chains were read from a single sample in a study of blood T cell repertoires in COVID-19. Here immunoSEQ multiplex PCR was the method, and the copy in TCRdb shows in-frame clones only, minus some. The data hold under 14,000 clones, with 75% to 90% observed a single time. The sample consisted of peripheral blood. The receptors were sampled from a man in his 70s with active COVID-19. CDR3s include the opening cysteine and the closing phenylalanine or tryptophan. A D gene is named only where the DNA matches it firmly. A row's size may be missing; if present it is once, few, many or a size class.

. TRBJ2-3 TRBD2 15 TRBV12-5 CASGLDLAGSDTQYF TGTGCTAGTGGTTTGGATTTAGCGGGGTCGGATACGCAGTATTTT
. TRBJ2-2 TRBD1 16 TRBV7-6 CASSMGTGRNTGELFF TGTGCCAGCAGCATGGGGACAGGGAGAAACACCGGGGAGCTGTTTTTT
. TRBJ2-7 TRBD1 14 TRBV5-1 CASSPGDRGYEQYF TGCGCCAGCAGTCCCGGGGACAGGGGATACGAGCAGTACTTC
. TRBJ2-2 . 12 TRBV5-1 CASSSQGGELFF TGCGCCAGCAGCTCCCAAGGGGGAGAGCTGTTTTTT
few TRBJ1-1 . 13 TRBV9 CASSVEQNTEAFF TGTGCCAGCAGCGTAGAACAGAACACTGAAGCTTTCTTT
. TRBJ2-1 . 12 TRBV29-1 CSVGRAINEQFF TGCAGCGTTGGCAGGGCGATTAATGAGCAGTTCTTC
. TRBJ1-6 . 15 TRBV2 CASSVVQGTNSPLHF TGTGCCAGCAGTGTTGTCCAGGGCACTAATTCACCCCTCCACTTT
. TRBJ1-6 TRBD1 13 TRBV19 CARRTGGGSPLHF TGTGCCAGGCGGACAGGGGGCGGTTCACCCCTCCACTTT
once TRBJ1-2 TRBD1 14 TRBV14 CASSPRRGLGGYTF TGTGCCAGCAGCCCCCGCAGGGGGCTAGGGGGCTACACCTTC
. TRBJ1-5 TRBD1 14 TRBV30 CAWSVQGAYQPQHF TGTGCCTGGAGTGTACAGGGGGCGTATCAGCCCCAGCATTTT
. TRBJ2-2 TRBD1 15 TRBV18 CASSPQGVNTGELFF TGTGCCAGCTCACCCCAGGGGGTGAACACCGGGGAGCTGTTTTTT
. TRBJ2-1 TRBD1 15 TRBV6-5 CASTQDRGSYNEQFF TGTGCCAGCACCCAGGACAGGGGATCCTACAATGAGCAGTTCTTC
few TRBJ1-5 TRBD1 18 TRBV18 CASSPGDRGLLGSQPQHF TGTGCCAGCTCACCCGGTGACAGGGGGTTACTCGGCAGTCAGCCCCAGCATTTT
. TRBJ1-3 . 15 TRBV2 CASTAARGTGNTIYF TGTGCCAGCACGGCCGCCCGGGGTACTGGAAACACCATATATTTT
few TRBJ2-3 . 18 TRBV5-6 CASSSLTQGLRRVTTQYF TGTGCCAGCAGCTCATTAACGCAGGGTCTCCGGAGGGTTACCACGCAGTATTTT
. TRBJ1-1 . 12 TRBV28 CASSLGFTEAFF TGTGCCAGCAGTTTGGGCTTCACTGAAGCTTTCTTT
. TRBJ2-5 TRBD2 17 TRBV7-9 CASSLTGGGRNQETQYF TGTGCCAGCAGCTTAACAGGCGGGGGGCGCAACCAAGAGACCCAGTACTTC
few TRBJ1-5 . 15 TRBV9 CASSGPQKGLKPQHF TGTGCCAGCAGCGGACCCCAGAAGGGGCTGAAGCCCCAGCATTTT
. TRBJ2-1 TRBD1 16 TRBV5-1 CASSLNGQGKVNEQFF TGCGCCAGCAGCTTAAACGGACAGGGGAAGGTCAATGAGCAGTTCTTC
. TRBJ2-5 TRBD2 16 TRBV18 CASSPSAGGSVGTQYF TGTGCCAGCTCACCCTCTGCGGGGGGGTCCGTTGGGACCCAGTACTTC
. TRBJ1-3 . 16 TRBV14 CASSQAFVPPGNTIYF TGTGCCAGCAGCCAAGCTTTTGTACCACCCGGGAACACCATATATTTT
. TRBJ2-5 TRBD2 14 TRBV5-6 CASSSTSAQETQYF TGTGCCAGCAGCTCGACTAGCGCTCAAGAGACCCAGTACTTC
few TRBJ2-1 . 14 TRBV21-1 CASSRGPPGGEQFF TGTGCCAGCAGCAGGGGGCCCCCCGGCGGTGAGCAGTTCTTC
. TRBJ2-2 TRBD1 16 TRBV5-8 CASSLTGQGASGELFF TGTGCCAGCAGCTTGACGGGGCAGGGGGCCTCCGGGGAGCTGTTTTTT
once TRBJ2-1 TRBD2 16 TRBV7-2 CASSAGIAGGPYEQFF TGTGCCAGCAGCGCGGGAATAGCGGGGGGGCCTTATGAGCAGTTCTTC
. TRBJ1-2 . 12 TRBV5-6 CASSLEGEGYTF TGTGCCAGCAGCTTGGAAGGGGAAGGCTACACCTTC
once TRBJ1-1 . 16 TRBV18 CASSPVHRQLNTEAFF TGTGCCAGCTCACCGGTACATAGACAGCTGAACACTGAAGCTTTCTTT
. TRBJ1-2 TRBD1 16 TRBV11-1 CASSLNSGTGLYGYTF TGTGCCAGCAGCCTTAACTCCGGGACAGGGCTCTATGGCTACACCTTC
. TRBJ2-1 TRBD2 14 TRBV5-1 CATTGLAGDNEQFF TGCGCCACCACAGGGCTAGCGGGAGACAATGAGCAGTTCTTC
. TRBJ2-1 TRBD1 15 TRBV7-9 CASSIGQGSGNEQFF TGTGCCAGCAGCATTGGACAGGGTTCTGGCAATGAGCAGTTCTTC
. TRBJ2-7 . 12 TRBV6-5 CASSPGGYEQYF TGTGCCAGCAGTCCCGGCGGATACGAGCAGTACTTC